This TCR beta chain was found in a study of PD-1 blockade in classical Hodgkin lymphoma. Study-level results: Reported findings placed baseline TCR diversity lower in newly diagnosed patients (compared with healthy donors). The repertoire differences lack a defined cause, possibly disease activity or prior therapy.

The assay was immunoSEQ multiplex PCR, and TCRdb's table has in-frame clones only and misses some. The sample lists around 26,000 clones, approximately 95% occurring once. Concerning this clone: Its target is not known.

Described time point: newly diagnosed, previously untreated cHL patient sample. Acting as the comparison were PBMCs from newly diagnosed, untreated classical Hodgkin lymphoma. V lost 2 bases and J lost 0, with 11 bases in between. There are 16 residues in the CDR3. Germline V gives CDR1 LNHDA, CDR2 SQIVND (reference sequence). This receptor was obtained from a human donor with classical Hodgkin lymphoma. This chain uses TRBV19 with TRBJ2-1, with D possibly matching TRBD2 (5 bases). Sequenced: peripheral blood mononuclear cells (PBMCs). The CDR3 DNA reads as TGTGCCAGTAGTATACCCAGTGGAGGCTCCTACAATGAGCAGTTCTTC. This sequence encodes CASSIPSGGSYNEQFF.